This T cell receptor (beta chain) was sequenced for a study of T-cell reconstitution after alpha-beta-depleted transplantation in children. Per the germline V gene, CDR1 is SGDLS and CDR2 is YYNGEE. The CDR3 runs 15 residues. With 2 bases removed from V and 2 bases from J, the gap between germline ends came to 11 bases. This clonotype was observed many times. Unique molecular identifiers were incorporated during preparation of the TCRbeta library. TCRdb re-called the PCR reads through MiXCR, storing one row per CDR3 protein. In the table there are roughly 180,000 distinct CDR3 sequences, approximately 15% of which are singletons.

The receptor's source is a human donor who donated a stem cell graft to a child with acute lymphoblastic leukemia. The genes are TRBV9 and TRBJ2-1, with D unclear. The input for sequencing was PBMCs from the stem cell graft donor, taken from the stem cell graft. The CDR3 sequence is CASSVGPRPYNEQFF. The DNA of the CDR3 is TGTGCCAGCAGCGTCGGGCCGCGTCCCTACAATGAGCAGTTCTTC.